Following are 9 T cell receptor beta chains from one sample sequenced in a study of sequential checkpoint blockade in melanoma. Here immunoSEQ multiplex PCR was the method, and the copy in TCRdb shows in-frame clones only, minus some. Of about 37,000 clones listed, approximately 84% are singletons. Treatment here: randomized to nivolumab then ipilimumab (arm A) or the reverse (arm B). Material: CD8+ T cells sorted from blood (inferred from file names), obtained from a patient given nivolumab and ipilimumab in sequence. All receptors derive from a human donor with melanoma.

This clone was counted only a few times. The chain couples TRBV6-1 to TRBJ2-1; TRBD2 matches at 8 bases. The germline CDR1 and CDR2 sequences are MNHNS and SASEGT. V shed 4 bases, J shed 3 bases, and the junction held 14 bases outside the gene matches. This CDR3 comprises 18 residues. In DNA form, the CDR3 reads TGTGCCAGCAGTGCCCATAGGAGCGGGGGATATTTCTACAATGAGCAGTTCTTC. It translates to CASSAHRSGGYFYNEQFF.

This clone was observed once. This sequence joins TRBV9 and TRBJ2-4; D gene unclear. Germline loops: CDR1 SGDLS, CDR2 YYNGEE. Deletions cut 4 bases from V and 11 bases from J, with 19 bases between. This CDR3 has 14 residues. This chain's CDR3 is CASSPNGQQRFQYF. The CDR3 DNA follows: TGTGCCAGCAGCCCCAATGGGCAGCAAAGATTTCAGTACTTC.

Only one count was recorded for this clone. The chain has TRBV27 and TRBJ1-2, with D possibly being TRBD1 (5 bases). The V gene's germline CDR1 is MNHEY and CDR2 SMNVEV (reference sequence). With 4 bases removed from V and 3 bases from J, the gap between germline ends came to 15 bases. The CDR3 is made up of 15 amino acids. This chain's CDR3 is CASSSREGQDYGYTF. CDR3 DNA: TGTGCCAGCAGTTCCCGGGAGGGGCAGGACTATGGCTACACCTTC.

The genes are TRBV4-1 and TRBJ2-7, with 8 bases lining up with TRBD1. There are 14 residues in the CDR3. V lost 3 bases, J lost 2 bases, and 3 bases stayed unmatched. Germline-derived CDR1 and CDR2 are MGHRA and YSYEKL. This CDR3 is CASSQGQDPYEQYF. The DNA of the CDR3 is TGCGCCAGCAGCCAGGGACAGGATCCCTACGAGCAGTACTTC.

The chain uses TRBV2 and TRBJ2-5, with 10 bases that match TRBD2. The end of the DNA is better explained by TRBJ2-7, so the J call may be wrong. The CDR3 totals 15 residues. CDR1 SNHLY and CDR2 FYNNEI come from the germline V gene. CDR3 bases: TGTGCCAGCAGTGTTAGCGGGGGGCTCTCCTACGAGCAGTACTTC. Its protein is CASSVSGGLSYEQYF.

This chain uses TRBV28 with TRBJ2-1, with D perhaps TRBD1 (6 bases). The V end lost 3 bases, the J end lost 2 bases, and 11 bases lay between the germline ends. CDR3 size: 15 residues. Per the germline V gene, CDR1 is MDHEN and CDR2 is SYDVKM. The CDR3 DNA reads TGTGCCAGCAGTTTTCAGGGGATCCCCTACAATGAGCAGTTCTTC. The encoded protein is CASSFQGIPYNEQFF.

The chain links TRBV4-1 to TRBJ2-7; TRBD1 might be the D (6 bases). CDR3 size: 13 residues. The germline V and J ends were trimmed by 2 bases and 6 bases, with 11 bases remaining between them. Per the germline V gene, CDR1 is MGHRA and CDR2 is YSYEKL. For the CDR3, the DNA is TGCGCCAGCAGCCAACCGGACAGTGGCGAGCAGTACTTC. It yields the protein CASSQPDSGEQYF.

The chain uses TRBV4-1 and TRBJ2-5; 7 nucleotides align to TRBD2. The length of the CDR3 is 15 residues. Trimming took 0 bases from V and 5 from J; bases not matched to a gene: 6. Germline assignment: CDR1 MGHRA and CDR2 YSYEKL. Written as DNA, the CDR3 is TGCGCCAGCAGCCAAGAGGGGGGGGTGTGGGAGACCCAGTACTTC. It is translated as CASSQEGGVWETQYF.

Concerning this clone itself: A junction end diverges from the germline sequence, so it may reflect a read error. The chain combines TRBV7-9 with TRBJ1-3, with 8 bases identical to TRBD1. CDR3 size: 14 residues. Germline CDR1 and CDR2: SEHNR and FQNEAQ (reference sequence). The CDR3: CASSPPDRAQRSHF. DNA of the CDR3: TGTGCCAGCAGCCCCCCGGACAGGGCCCAAAGAAGTCATTTT. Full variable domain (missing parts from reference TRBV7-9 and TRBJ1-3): DTGVSQNPRHKITKRGQNVTFRCDPISEHNRLYWYRQTLGQGPEFLTYFQNEAQLEKSRLLSDRFSAERPKGSFSTLEIQRTEQGDSAMYLCASSPPDRAQRSHFGEGSWLTVV.